One sample yielded the 21 T cell receptor beta chains listed below, sequenced in a study of T cells in Graves' hyperthyroidism and ophthalmopathy. RNA transcripts provided the source from which TCR beta CDR3 regions were amplified. Using the HTBI primer set, a first-round RT-PCR was run on the TCR CDR3. TCRdb re-analysed the multiplex PCR reads in MiXCR, keeping a single row per CDR3 protein. This table holds over 450,000 distinct CDR3 sequences, approximately 15% found once. What was sequenced was blood. The receptors come from a woman between 18 and 29 years old with Graves' hyperthyroidism.

The rearrangement joins TRBV12-3 or TRBV12-4 to TRBJ2-3; 15 bases are a match to TRBD2. The J segment lost 2 bases and the V segment lost 1 base, leaving 7 bases of the junction unmatched. This CDR3 has 19 amino acids. The CDR3 protein is CASSLGAGLAGGITDTQYF. CDR3 coding DNA: TGTGCCAGCAGTTTAGGGGCCGGACTAGCGGGAGGGATCACAGATACGCAGTATTTT.

This clonotype has at least ten counts. The chain joins TRBV27 to TRBJ1-2, with a tentative D call TRBD1 (5 bases). The V gene's germline CDR1 is MNHEY and CDR2 SMNVEV (reference sequence). The ends were cut back, 0 bases at V and 5 bases at J, with 13 bases in the middle. The CDR3 loop spans 15 amino acids. In nucleotides, the CDR3 is TGTGCCAGCAGTTTATCGGTCCCGACAGCATATGGCTACACCTTC. Its protein product is CASSLSVPTAYGYTF.

The sample holds a few counts of this clonotype. The chain has TRBV19 and TRBJ1-1; D uncertain. This CDR3 has 10 residues. The V and J ends lost 5 bases and 10 bases respectively, with 8 bases between them. Germline values: CDR1 LNHDA, CDR2 SQIVND (reference sequence). The chain's CDR3 is CASSSAGAFF. The CDR3 coding sequence is TGTGCCAGTAGTTCGGCGGGAGCTTTCTTT.

This clonotype is a singleton in its sample. CDR3 loop: CASRSGFGEQYF. The CDR3 region has the DNA TGTGCCAGCAGGTCGGGGTTTGGCGAGCAGTACTTC. V is TRBV5-6 and J is TRBJ2-7; maybe TRBD2 (5 bases). Germline assignment: CDR1 SGHDT and CDR2 YYEEEE. Between the trimmed V and J ends, which lost 5 bases and 6 bases, there was a span of 12 bases. The CDR3 totals 12 residues.

The chain uses TRBV9 and TRBJ2-3; TRBD1 aligns across 9 bases. Per the germline V gene, CDR1 is SGDLS and CDR2 is YYNGEE. The CDR3 is 16 amino acids. Unmatched junction bases numbered 7, after V lost 3 bases and J lost 2 bases. CDR3 region: CASSETGGDTTDTQYF. In DNA form, the CDR3 reads TGTGCCAGCAGCGAGACAGGGGGAGATACCACAGATACGCAGTATTTT.

This clonotype was seen a handful of times. The chain links TRBV5-1 to TRBJ2-4; 10 bases map to TRBD2. Germline V CDR1 and CDR2: SGHRS, YFSETQ. The V and J ends lost 4 bases and 6 bases, in that order; junction bases with no gene match: 7. This CDR3 has 15 amino acids. Here the CDR3 DNA reads TGCGCCAGCAGCGATGTCACTAGCGGGGCAAACATTCAGTACTTC. Translating gives CASSDVTSGANIQYF.

This clonotype was detected a few times. The chain has TRBV29-1 and TRBJ2-2; TRBD1 matches 8 bases. The CDR3 consists of 12 residues. Unmatched junction bases numbered 2, after V lost 4 bases and J lost 7 bases. The V gene's germline CDR1 is SQVTM and CDR2 ANQGSEA. The CDR3 nucleotides read TGCAGCGTTGCACAGGGGGGCGGGGAGCTGTTTTTT. The encoded protein is CSVAQGGGELFF.

Many counts were recorded for this clonotype. This chain connects TRBV24-1 to TRBJ2-3, with TRBD2 identical over 9 bases. Germline CDR1 KGHDR, CDR2 SFDVKD. This CDR3 comprises 16 residues. V was clipped by 5 bases and J by 4 bases; unmatched bases: 9. CDR3 residues: CATSGSTSGSPDTQYF. As DNA, the CDR3 is TGTGCCACCAGTGGCAGTACTAGCGGGTCACCAGATACGCAGTATTTT.

On this clonotype: At one end the junction does not follow the germline gene, possibly because of a read error. The chain couples TRBV6-1 to TRBJ1-2, with a weak D call TRBD1 (6 bases). The CDR3 length is 18 residues. Per the germline V gene, CDR1 is MNHNS and CDR2 is SASEGT. CDR3 coding DNA: TGTGCCAGCAGACCTTCCGGGACATGGGACCTCGCTAACTATGGCTACAACTTC. It codes for CASRPSGTWDLANYGYNF.

The genes are TRBV5-5 and TRBJ1-5; 7 bases fit TRBD1. The germline CDR1 and CDR2 sequences are SGHKS and YYEKEE (reference sequence). The CDR3 spans 16 residues. With V trimmed by 6 bases and J by 0 bases, 9 bases remained unmatched. In DNA, the CDR3 is TGTGCCAGCATCACCCCCGGGACAGCTAGCAATCAGCCCCAGCATTTT. Residues: CASITPGTASNQPQHF.

This clonotype was detected many times. The V call is TRBV3-1, the J call TRBJ1-5, with D maybe TRBD1 (5 bases). The CDR3 is 13 residues long. Germline V gene data show CDR1 as LGHDT and CDR2 as YNNKEL (reference sequence). The V gene lost 3 bases and the J gene lost 4 bases, with 7 bases spanning the gap. The CDR3, as DNA: TGTGCCAGCAGCCAGGGGGGGAATCAGCCCCAGCATTTT. This encodes CASSQGGNQPQHF.

The chain combines TRBV6-1 with TRBJ1-1; possible D gene TRBD1, 5 bases. V was trimmed by 7 bases and J by 10 bases, leaving 16 bases between them. CDR1 MNHNS and CDR2 SASEGT come from the germline V gene. The length of the CDR3 is 12 residues. The CDR3 reads CASKPGPQGAFF. The CDR3 bases are TGTGCCAGCAAGCCTGGGCCTCAGGGAGCTTTCTTT.

A few counts support this clonotype. The V gene is TRBV6-1, the J gene TRBJ2-1, with D tentatively TRBD2 (7 bases). V was shortened by 3 bases and J by 6 bases, with 18 bases between the two germline ends. This CDR3 is 16 amino acids long. Germline CDR1 and CDR2: MNHNS and SASEGT. This CDR3 is CASSDVRGRGFNEQFF. In DNA, the CDR3 is TGTGCCAGCAGTGATGTTAGAGGGAGGGGGTTCAATGAGCAGTTCTTC.

The V call is TRBV18, the J call TRBJ2-2; weak D call: TRBD1 (5 bases). This CDR3 region has 16 residues. V was pared by 0 bases and J by 0 bases, with 8 bases between. Germline CDR1 and CDR2: KGHSH and LQKENI. The CDR3 is CASSPPSRANTGELFF. The CDR3 DNA sequence: TGTGCCAGCTCACCACCCTCCAGGGCGAACACCGGGGAGCTGTTTTTT.

This clonotype has a count of ten or more. The chain has TRBV10-3 and TRBJ1-2; D unclear. Trimming left V 3 bases short and J 5 bases short, with 4 bases between. Germline CDR1 reads ENHRY; CDR2 reads SYGVKD. The CDR3 extends over 11 amino acids. The CDR3 DNA reads TGTGCCATCAGTGAACAGTATGGCTACACCTTC. As protein: CAISEQYGYTF.

This clonotype has more than one count but fewer than ten. Here the CDR3 reads CSVDRGENTEAFF. The CDR3 region has the DNA TGCAGCGTGGACAGGGGAGAAAACACTGAAGCTTTCTTT. The chain couples TRBV29-1 to TRBJ1-1; 9 nucleotides line up with TRBD1. The CDR3 is 13 residues long. V trimming: 6 bases; J trimming: 2 bases; junction bases outside the gene matches: 4. Germline V gene sequence: CDR1 SQVTM, CDR2 ANQGSEA. Full variable domain (missing parts from reference TRBV29-1 and TRBJ1-1): SAVISQKPSRDICQRGTSLTIQCQVDSQVTMMFWYRQQPGQSLTLIATANQGSEATYESGFVIDKFPISRPNLTFSTLTVSNMSPEDSSIYLCSVDRGENTEAFFGQGTRLTVV.

The chain carries TRBV5-1 and TRBJ2-2, with D maybe TRBD2 (5 bases). The germline gives CDR1 SGHRS, CDR2 YFSETQ. V dropped 4 bases and J dropped 1 base, with 11 bases sitting between them. This CDR3 has 15 residues. The CDR3 region has the DNA TGCGCCAGCAGCCCCTTCGGGGAGAACACCGGGGAGCTGTTTTTT. Protein: CASSPFGENTGELFF.

This clonotype was recorded many times. This chain links TRBV12-3 or TRBV12-4 with TRBJ1-1; D gene ambiguous. CDR3 size: 11 residues. The V end lost 5 bases, the J end lost 6 bases, and 7 bases lay between the germline ends. CDR3 DNA sequence: TGTGCCAGCAGTCCTTCCTCTGAAGCTTTCTTT. This translates into CASSPSSEAFF.

A note on this clonotype: This could be a read error, since a much larger clone is one nucleotide away. The CDR3 here is CASSSGGVQGSYNEQFF. The CDR3 region has the DNA TGTGCCAGCAGCTCCGGGGGAGTGCAGGGCTCCTACAATGAGCAGTTCTTC. This sequence joins TRBV11-3 and TRBJ2-1; tentative D call: TRBD2 (6 bases). Per germline, CDR1 SGHNT and CDR2 YENEEA. The V gene lost 4 bases and the J gene lost 0 bases, with 16 bases spanning the gap. This CDR3 is built from 17 residues.

V is TRBV28 and J is TRBJ1-5, with D hard to call. V lost 8 bases to trimming and J lost 0 bases, with 14 bases between them. Germline CDR1 reads MDHEN; CDR2 reads SYDVKM. The CDR3 runs 15 residues. The CDR3 region has the DNA TGTGCCAGCGATCCCGACACGTATAGCAATCAGCCCCAGCATTTT. As protein: CASDPDTYSNQPQHF.

The sample holds many counts of this clonotype. The chain uses TRBV12-3 or TRBV12-4 and TRBJ1-5, with D perhaps TRBD1 (6 bases). The CDR3 loop spans 15 amino acids. Deletions cut 1 base from V and 6 bases from J, with 13 bases between. The CDR3 DNA reads as TGTGCCAGCAGTTTAGGACAGGCCTTTATTCAGCCCCAGCATTTT. This translates into CASSLGQAFIQPQHF.